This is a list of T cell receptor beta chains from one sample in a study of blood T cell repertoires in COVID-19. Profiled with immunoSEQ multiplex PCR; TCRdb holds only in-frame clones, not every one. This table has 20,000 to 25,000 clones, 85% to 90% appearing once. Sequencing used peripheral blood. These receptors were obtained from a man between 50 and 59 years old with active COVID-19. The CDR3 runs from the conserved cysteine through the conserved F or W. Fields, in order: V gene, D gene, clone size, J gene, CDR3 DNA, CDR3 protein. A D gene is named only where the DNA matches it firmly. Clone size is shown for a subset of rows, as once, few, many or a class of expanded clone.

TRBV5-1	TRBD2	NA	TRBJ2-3	TGCGCCAGCAGCTTGGCGACTAGCAAGGATACGCAGTATTTT	CASSLATSKDTQYF
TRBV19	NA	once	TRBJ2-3	TGTGCCAGTAGTATAGTTAGTACTCTACAGGGATCAGATACGCAGTATTTT	CASSIVSTLQGSDTQYF
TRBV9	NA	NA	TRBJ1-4	TGTGCCAGCAGCGTAGGTCGAGATGCAACTAATGAAAAACTGTTTTTT	CASSVGRDATNEKLFF
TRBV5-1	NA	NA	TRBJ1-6	TGCGCCAGCAGCTTGTGGGGAGCAAATAATTCACCCCTCCACTTT	CASSLWGANNSPLHF
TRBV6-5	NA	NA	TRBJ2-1	TGTGCCAGCATCCCCACGGCAGGGTACAATGAGCAGTTCTTC	CASIPTAGYNEQFF
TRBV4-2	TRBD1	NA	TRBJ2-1	TGTGCCAGCAGCCAAAACAGGGGGCACAATGAGCAGTTCTTC	CASSQNRGHNEQFF
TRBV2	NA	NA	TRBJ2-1	TGTGCCAGCAGTCTTCGACAGACTTCCTCCTACAATGAGCAGTTCTTC	CASSLRQTSSYNEQFF
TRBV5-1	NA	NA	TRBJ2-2	TGCGCCAGCAGCTTGGTATACAGGGCACCCACCGGGGAGCTGTTTTTT	CASSLVYRAPTGELFF
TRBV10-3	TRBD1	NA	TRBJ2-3	TGTGCCATCAGCGGACAGGGGGAAATCTTTAGCACAGATACGCAGTATTTT	CAISGQGEIFSTDTQYF
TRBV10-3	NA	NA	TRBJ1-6	TGTGCCATCAGGGCAGGGTTCGGGTCCTATAATTCACCCCTCCACTTT	CAIRAGFGSYNSPLHF
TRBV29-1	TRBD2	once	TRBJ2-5	TGCAGCGTTGTAGCTAGCGGGGGGACACAAGAGACCCAGTACTTC	CSVVASGGTQETQYF
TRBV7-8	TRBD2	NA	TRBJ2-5	TGTGCCAGCAGGCGGGAGACTTTCCAAGAGACCCAGTACTTC	CASRRETFQETQYF
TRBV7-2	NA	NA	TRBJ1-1	TGTGCCAGCAGCCTCTATTCTGAAGCTTTCTTT	CASSLYSEAFF
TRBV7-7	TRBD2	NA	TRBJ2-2	TGTGCCAGCAGCTCGGGACTAAACACCGGGGAGCTGTTTTTT	CASSSGLNTGELFF
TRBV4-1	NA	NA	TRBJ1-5	TGCGCCAGCAGCAAGGGAAGGGCAGGGGATCAGCCCCAGCATTTT	CASSKGRAGDQPQHF
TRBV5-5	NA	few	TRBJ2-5	TGTGCCAGCAGGAATCCCCCTAGGGGTGAGACCCAGTACTTC	CASRNPPRGETQYF
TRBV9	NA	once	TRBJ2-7	TGTGCCAGCAGCCCTACCTCAGGGTTGATTTCCGAGCAGTACTTC	CASSPTSGLISEQYF
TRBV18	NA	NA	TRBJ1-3	TGTGCCAGCTCACCCTATTTCCAGGGCTCTGGAAACACCATATATTTT	CASSPYFQGSGNTIYF
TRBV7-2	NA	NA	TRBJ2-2	TGTGCCAGCAGCTTGGACTATAACACCGGGGAGCTGTTTTTT	CASSLDYNTGELFF
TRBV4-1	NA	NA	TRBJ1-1	TGCGCCAGCAGCCGAGCAGGGGTTGAAGCTTTCTTT	CASSRAGVEAFF
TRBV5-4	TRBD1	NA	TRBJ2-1	TGTGCCAGCAGTCTTCAGGGGGCTCCCTACAATGAGCAGTTCTTC	CASSLQGAPYNEQFF
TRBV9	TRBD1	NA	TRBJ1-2	TGTGCCAGCAGCGGGGGACAGGGGGCGTGGGGCTACACCTTC	CASSGGQGAWGYTF
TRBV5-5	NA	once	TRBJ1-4	TGTGCCAGCAGCCCGCAGCTAGCGGGGTTTAATGAAAAACTGTTTTTT	CASSPQLAGFNEKLFF
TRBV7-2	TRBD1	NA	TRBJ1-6	TGTGCCAGCAGCTTAGATAGGGGGCCCAATTCACCCCTCCACTTT	CASSLDRGPNSPLHF
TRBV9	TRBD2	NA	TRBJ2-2	TGTGCCAGCAGCGTAGCGGGGGGCACCGGGGAGCTGTTTTTT	CASSVAGGTGELFF
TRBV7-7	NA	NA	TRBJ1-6	TGTGCCAGCAGCTTAGTACAAGTAATTCGAGGACTCCACTTT	CASSLVQVIRGLHF
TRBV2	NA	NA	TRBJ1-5	TGTGCCAGCAGTGATAGTGCCCGAACCCCGCATTTT	CASSDSARTPHF
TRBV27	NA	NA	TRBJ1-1	TGTGCCAGCAGGCCGAACAGGGTTGGGAACACTGAAGCTTTCTTT	CASRPNRVGNTEAFF
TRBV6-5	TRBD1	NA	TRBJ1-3	TGTGCCAGCAGTCAGACAGGGTCCGGAAACACCATATATTTT	CASSQTGSGNTIYF
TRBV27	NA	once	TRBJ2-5	TGTGCCAGCAACCCGGCATGGGAGAGTAGGGAGACCCAGTACTTC	CASNPAWESRETQYF
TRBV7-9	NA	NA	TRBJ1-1	TGTGCCAGCAGCTTAATTGGCAGAAACCAGAACACTGAAGCTTTCTTT	CASSLIGRNQNTEAFF
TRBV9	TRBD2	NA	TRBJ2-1	TGTGCCAGCAGCTCCGGGACTAGCCGCGAGCAGTTCTTC	CASSSGTSREQFF
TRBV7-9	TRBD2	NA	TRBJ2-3	TGTGCCAGCTCCAGGCTAGCGGGGCGCCGGGGGGTCACAGATACGCAGTATTTT	CASSRLAGRRGVTDTQYF
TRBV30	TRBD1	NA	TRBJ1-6	TGTGCCTGGAGTGGGACAGGCGAAGGGACACCCCTCCACTTT	CAWSGTGEGTPLHF
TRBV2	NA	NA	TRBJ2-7	TGTGCCAGCAGTGATGAGAACGGCGAGCAGTACTTC	CASSDENGEQYF
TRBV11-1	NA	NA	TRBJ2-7	TGTGCCAGCAGCTTAGAGACAGGAGGAGGCGAGCAGTACTTC	CASSLETGGGEQYF
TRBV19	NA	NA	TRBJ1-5	TGTGCCAGTAGACGAGGCAATCAGCCCCAGCATTTT	CASRRGNQPQHF
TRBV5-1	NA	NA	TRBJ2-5	TGCGCCAGCAGCTTTGAGGGGGAGGGCCTTGCGACCCAGTACTTC	CASSFEGEGLATQYF
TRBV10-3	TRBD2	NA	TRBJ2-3	TGTGCCATCAGTGGTGCAGCGGGGGGGCCCACAGATACGCAGTATTTT	CAISGAAGGPTDTQYF
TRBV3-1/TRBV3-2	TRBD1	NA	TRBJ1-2	TGTGCCAGCAGCCCCGGGACAGGAGTCTATGGCTACACCTTC	CASSPGTGVYGYTF
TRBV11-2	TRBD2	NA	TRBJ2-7	TGTGCCAGCAGCTCCCAGAGCGGGGGACTCTACGAGCAGTACTTC	CASSSQSGGLYEQYF
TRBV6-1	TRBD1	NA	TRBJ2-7	TGTGCCAGCAGTGAATGGGGACAGGGAGGTTCCGAGCAGTACTTC	CASSEWGQGGSEQYF
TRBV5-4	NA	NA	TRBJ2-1	TGTGCCAGCAGGTCCGGGACAACGGTCGATGAGCAGTTCTTC	CASRSGTTVDEQFF
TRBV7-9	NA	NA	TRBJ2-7	TGTGCCAGCAGCTTAATTGCCTATAAAAATAGGAGCTCCTACGAGCAGTACTTC	CASSLIAYKNRSSYEQYF
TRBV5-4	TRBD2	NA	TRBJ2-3	TGTGCCAGCAGCTTAATCCCCCCCAAACTAGCGGGGGGGAATACGCAGTATTTT	CASSLIPPKLAGGNTQYF
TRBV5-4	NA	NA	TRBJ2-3	TGTGCCAGCAGCTTGGACAGGGGCACAGATACGCAGTATTTT	CASSLDRGTDTQYF
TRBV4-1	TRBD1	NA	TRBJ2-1	TGCGCCAGCCGAAGACAGGGGGGTTTAGATGAGCAGTTCTTC	CASRRQGGLDEQFF
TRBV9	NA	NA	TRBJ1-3	TGTGCCAGCAGCCTAGGAGGGACATTTGGAAACACCATATATTTT	CASSLGGTFGNTIYF
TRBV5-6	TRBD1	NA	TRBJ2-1	TGTGCCAGCAGTAATAGGACAGGGCTTTCAGCGGTGATGGGTGATGAGCAGTTCTTC	CASSNRTGLSAVMGDEQFF
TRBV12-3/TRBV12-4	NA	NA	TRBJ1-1	TGTGCCAGCCGACACAGGGTTGAAGCTTTCTTT	CASRHRVEAFF
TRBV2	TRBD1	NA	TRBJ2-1	TGTGCCAGCGGACAGGGTGGGGGACCTGCGGGATCCGATGAGCAGTTCTTC	CASGQGGGPAGSDEQFF
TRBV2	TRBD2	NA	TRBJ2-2	TGTGCCAGCAGTTCACTAGCGGGGGGTTCCACCGGGGAGCTGTTTTTT	CASSSLAGGSTGELFF
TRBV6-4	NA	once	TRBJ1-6	TGTGCCAGCAGGGACATCCTCGGTTCACCCCTCCACTTT	CASRDILGSPLHF
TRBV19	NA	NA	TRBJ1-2	TGTGCCAGTAGTATTAACAGCTACGTGAACTATGGCTACACCTTC	CASSINSYVNYGYTF
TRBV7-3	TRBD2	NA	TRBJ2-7	TGTGCCAGCAGCTTAATAGCGGGGCACGAGCAGTACTTC	CASSLIAGHEQYF